This entry lists 25 T cell receptor delta chains sequenced from one sample in a study of delta chains in infants with herpesvirus infections. Gamma-chain- and delta-chain-specific primers converted PBMC RNA into TCR cDNA. TCRdb reprocessed the RT-PCR reads using CATT. The table lists 1,000 to 1,500 delta-chain clones, about 8.1% of them singletons, with approximately 6.4% in the top ten. This sample comprised peripheral blood, obtained at time point 2 of longitudinal follow-up. Every receptor here comes from a human donor who was a Ugandan infant, either HIV-exposed or HIV-unexposed (not recorded which).

By sample fraction, this clone is medium-sized (0.01 to 0.1%). The V call is TRDV1, the J call TRDJ1, with D perhaps matching TRDD3 (5 bases). Germline loops: CDR1 TSWWSYY, CDR2 QGS. The V end lost 0 bases, the J end lost 1 base, and 24 bases lay between the germline ends. This CDR3 spans 20 amino acids. The CDR3 DNA sequence: TGTGCTCTTGGGGAACTGAGGCCCCGGTACCTAGGAGGGGGCACCGATAAACTCATCTTT. Protein sequence: CALGELRPRYLGGGTDKLIF.

This clone was found a few times. The CDR3, as DNA: TGTGCTTTCATGAAGCTCAGACGGCTGGGGGATACCCCTTACACCGATAAACTCATCTTT. Translating it yields CAFMKLRRLGDTPYTDKLIF. This rearrangement joins TRAV38-2/DV8 to TRDJ1, with 11 positions matching TRDD3. V was clipped by 9 bases and J by 0 bases; unmatched bases: 22. In germline, CDR1 is TSESDYY, CDR2 QEAYKQQN. This CDR3 is built from 20 residues.

By frequency in the sample, this clone is large. The chain employs TRDV1 and TRDJ4; 11 bases align to TRDD3. This CDR3 has 24 residues. After removal of 4 bases from V and 0 bases from J, the junction contained 31 bases not matched to a gene. The germline CDR1 and CDR2 sequences are TSWWSYY and QGS. CDR3 protein: CALGGQIFLPNLLYWGIRTRPLIF. CDR3 coding DNA: TGTGCTCTTGGGGGACAAATTTTCCTTCCTAATCTCCTGTACTGGGGGATAAGGACCAGACCCCTGATCTTT.

By share of the sample, this clone is medium-sized. Here the CDR3 DNA reads TGTGCTCTTGGGGTTATCCTACGGGGTGGACCCTTCCCGTACACCGATAAACTCATCTTT. This sequence encodes CALGVILRGGPFPYTDKLIF. V is TRDV1 and J is TRDJ1; tentative D call: TRDD2 (6 bases). Germline CDR1 reads TSWWSYY; CDR2 reads QGS. This CDR3 has 20 residues. Deletions cut 4 bases from V and 0 bases from J, with 27 bases between.

This clone was picked up a small number of times. The genes are TRDV1 and TRDJ1; 10 positions agree with TRDD3. There are 22 residues in the CDR3. V shed 1 base, J shed 2 bases, and the junction held 22 bases outside the gene matches. Germline assignment: CDR1 TSWWSYY and CDR2 QGS. The CDR3 region is CALGEPVSLSSTGGLPTDKLIF. The CDR3 DNA reads as TGTGCTCTTGGGGAACCCGTGTCCCTGTCGAGTACTGGGGGATTACCGACCGATAAACTCATCTTT.

This clone was counted a few times. One end of the junction does not line up with germline, which may come from a read error. The chain's CDR3 is CALGELTALTEQLFF. Here the CDR3 DNA reads TGTGCTCTTGGGGAACTCACCGCTTTGACAGAACAACTCTTCTTT. This rearrangement joins TRDV1 to TRDJ2; D is undetermined. The length of the CDR3 is 15 residues. The germline gives CDR1 TSWWSYY, CDR2 QGS.

This clone is medium-sized (0.01 to 0.1%) by share. V and J are TRDV1 and TRDJ1; D gene ambiguous. The CDR3 is 15 residues long. The V end was cut by 2 bases, the J end by 6 bases, with 16 bases between. Germline V gene sequence: CDR1 TSWWSYY, CDR2 QGS. This CDR3 is CALGELSSCHHKLIF. DNA of the CDR3: TGTGCTCTTGGGGAATTATCCTCGTGTCACCATAAACTCATCTTT.

This clone is categorized as medium-sized. The chain employs TRAV36/DV7 and TRDJ1; perhaps TRDD3 as D (5 bases). The CDR3 is 17 residues long. Trimming pared 4 bases from V and 1 base from J, leaving 23 bases between. Germline loops: CDR1 VTNFRS, CDR2 LTSSGIE (reference sequence). CDR3 DNA: TGTGCTGTGAGGAAAGTTTGGAGGGATGGGCCCACCGATAAACTCATCTTT. Its translation is CAVRKVWRDGPTDKLIF.

In this sample, this clone is large. The chain carries TRDV1 and TRDJ1, with TRDD3 matching over 11 bases. The CDR3 has 20 amino acids. J lost 0 bases, V lost 3 bases, and 15 bases had no gene match. From germline, CDR1 is TSWWSYY and CDR2 QGS. The CDR3 nucleotides are TGTGCTCTTGGGGATCCCTTGGGGGATACGCCGCGATTGTACACCGATAAACTCATCTTT. This gives the protein CALGDPLGDTPRLYTDKLIF.

This clone was seen more than once but under ten times. CDR3 coding DNA: TGTGCTCTTGGGGAAGAAACCCCCTCACACAGGGGGGACCGAGCTTTGACAGCACAACTCTTCTTT. Translated, it gives CALGEETPSHRGDRALTAQLFF. The rearrangement links TRDV1 to TRDJ2; possibly TRDD3 for D (6 bases). CDR3 length: 22 amino acids. Looked up from germline, CDR1 is TSWWSYY and CDR2 is QGS. Trimming took off 2 bases at V and 0 bases at J, with 28 bases between the two ends.

This clone was seen once. Just one base apart from a much larger clone, this may be a read error. The rearrangement uses TRDV2 and TRDJ3, with D possibly TRDD3 on 6 matching bases. TCRdb leaves out the J gene; it was filled in here by matching the DNA to germline. There are 17 residues in the CDR3. Germline loops: CDR1 GEAIGNYY, CDR2 EKD. With 2 bases removed from V and 0 bases from J, the gap between germline ends came to 10 bases. CDR3 loop: CACDSTGPSWDTRQMFF. As DNA, the CDR3 is TGTGCCTGTGACAGTACTGGGCCCTCCTGGGACACCCGACAGATGTTTTTC.

The J gene is TRDJ1, the V gene TRDV2; 12 positions match TRDD3. Here the J gene was assigned by germline matching of the DNA, as TCRdb has none. CDR3 size: 19 residues. V shed 2 bases and J 0 bases; nucleotides not matched to a gene: 12. The germline V gene encodes CDR1 GEAIGNYY and CDR2 EKD. The CDR3 is CACDKLRTGGYWNTDKLIF. DNA for the CDR3: TGTGCCTGTGACAAACTTCGTACTGGGGGATACTGGAACACCGATAAACTCATCTTT.

By sample share, this clone is medium-sized. The chain uses TRDV2 and TRDJ1; TRDD3 matches 7 bases. Germline V lookup: CDR1 GEAIGNYY, CDR2 EKD. The ends lost 2 bases at V and 0 bases at J; junction bases unmatched: 5. This CDR3 is 15 amino acids long. The CDR3 loop is CACDKLGMYTDKLIF. For the CDR3, the DNA is TGTGCCTGTGACAAACTGGGGATGTACACCGATAAACTCATCTTT.

This clone counts as large. The chain carries TRDV1 and TRDJ1; D may be TRDD2 (7 bases). The CDR3 extends over 22 amino acids. Trimming took off 4 bases at V and 0 bases at J, with 33 bases between the two ends. CDR1 and CDR2 (germline): TSWWSYY, QGS. CDR3: CALGGGGFLRRTQSRYTDKLIF. The CDR3 DNA sequence: TGTGCTCTTGGGGGTGGGGGGTTCCTACGAAGGACTCAATCAAGGTACACCGATAAACTCATCTTT.

Comment on this clone: This may be a read error: a much more frequent sequence differs by one nucleotide. The identical CDR3 is also encoded by other nucleotide sequences in the sample. The chain combines TRDV1 with TRDJ1; TRDD3 is a possible D gene (9 bases). Trimming took 3 bases from V and 5 from J, leaving 31 bases between them. The germline CDR1 and CDR2 sequences are TSWWSYY and QGS. The CDR3 has 20 residues. This CDR3 reads CALGDQFLPTLGDGKDKLIF. CDR3 sequence (DNA): TGTGCTCTTGGGGATCAGTTTCTTCCTACGCTGGGGGATGGAAAAGATAAACTCATCTTT.

By its share, this clone is medium-sized. The chain combines TRDV1 with TRDJ2; TRDD3 agrees at 10 bases. This CDR3 is built from 20 residues. J was trimmed by 1 base and V by 4 bases; bases with no gene match: 15. Per germline, CDR1 TSWWSYY and CDR2 QGS. CDR3 sequence: CALGGPAGHWGIRLTAQLFF. As DNA, the CDR3 is TGTGCTCTTGGGGGACCCGCGGGGCACTGGGGGATCCGTTTGACAGCACAACTCTTCTTT.

This clone is termed large. The CDR3, as DNA: TGTGCTCTTGGGGGGTCCCCTTCGTACTGGGGGATCGCCGATAAACTCATCTTT. Translating it yields CALGGSPSYWGIADKLIF. This sequence joins TRDV1 and TRDJ1; TRDD3 matches at 10 bases. Germline CDR1 TSWWSYY, CDR2 QGS. V shed 4 bases, J shed 3 bases, and the junction held 14 bases outside the gene matches. CDR3 length: 18 amino acids.

This clone was detected only a few times. The chain is built from TRDV1 and TRDJ1, with TRDD3 as a possible D gene (6 bases). Germline V gene data show CDR1 as TSWWSYY and CDR2 as QGS. This CDR3 contains 16 residues. The V end was cut by 5 bases, the J end by 2 bases, with 18 bases between. CDR3 in DNA: TGTGCTCTTGGGAACCGGGCCTACGGGGATACCGATAAACTCATCTTT. It encodes CALGNRAYGDTDKLIF.

By share, this clone ranks as large. The chain joins TRDV2 to TRDJ1; tentative D call: TRDD2 (8 bases). Germline V gene lookup returns CDR1 GEAIGNYY and CDR2 EKD. The ends were cut back, 1 base at V and 0 bases at J, with 26 bases in the middle. The CDR3 has 20 residues. The CDR3 nucleotides read TGTGCCTGTGACACTCTTCTTCCTACGGCTACTGGGGTGTACACCGATAAACTCATCTTT. As protein: CACDTLLPTATGVYTDKLIF.

This clone occurred a few times. This sequence joins TRDV1 and TRDJ1, with 9 positions matching TRDD3. From germline, CDR1 is TSWWSYY and CDR2 QGS. CDR3 length: 24 residues. The V gene end was trimmed by 4 bases and the J gene end by 2 bases; junction bases not matched to a gene: 32. The CDR3 DNA follows: TGTGCTCTTGGGGCCTTCCTTCTGGGGATACGCGAGAAGTTTATCCCTACACCTACCGATAAACTCATCTTT. Translation gives CALGAFLLGIREKFIPTPTDKLIF.

Relative to its sample, this clone is medium-sized (0.01 to 0.1%). The chain combines TRDV1 with TRDJ1, with D tentatively TRDD3 (5 bases). CDR3 length: 18 amino acids. V was trimmed by 0 bases and J by 0 bases, leaving 17 bases between them. Germline CDR1 reads TSWWSYY; CDR2 reads QGS. The CDR3 loop is CALGELSRWGGHTDKLIF. DNA of the CDR3: TGTGCTCTTGGGGAACTATCCCGATGGGGAGGCCACACCGATAAACTCATCTTT.

Comments on this clone: This may come from a read error, since a much larger clone is one base off. The rearrangement links TRAV38-2/DV8 to TRDJ2; 8 bases fit TRDD3. CDR3 size: 18 residues. Germline loops: CDR1 TSESDYY, CDR2 QEAYKQQN. The V segment lost 9 bases and the J segment 12 bases; nucleotides outside the gene matches: 28. The CDR3 DNA is TGTGCTTTCACCTCAGGGATACGACACGACGTGTACACCGATAAACTCTTCTTT. As protein: CAFTSGIRHDVYTDKLFF.

By frequency in the sample, this clone is large. The chain couples TRDV2 to TRDJ2, with 8 bases matching TRDD3. Assignment of the J gene here rests on matching the DNA to germline, because TCRdb gives none. J lost 0 bases, V lost 0 bases, and 8 bases had no gene match. The CDR3 runs 18 residues. Germline V lookup: CDR1 GEAIGNYY, CDR2 EKD. In DNA form, the CDR3 reads TGTGCCTGTGACACCGTACTGGGGGGTAGAGCTTTGACAGCACAACTCTTCTTT. Translated, it gives CACDTVLGGRALTAQLFF.

This clone appeared a few times. V and J are TRDV3 and TRDJ1; 9 bases map to TRDD3. Matching the DNA to germline supplied the J gene, which TCRdb does not give. Losses at the gene ends were 1 base for V and 1 base for J; bases not matched to a gene: 10. Germline lookup yields CDR1 TVYSNPD and CDR2 GDNSRS (reference sequence). CDR3 length: 16 residues. The CDR3 loop reads CAFIGVLGESTDKLIF. Here the CDR3 DNA reads TGTGCCTTTATCGGTGTACTGGGGGAATCCACCGATAAACTCATCTTT.

The CDR3 nucleotides are TGTGCTCTTGGGCCCTATAACCTCTGGGGGACTCCGTACACCGATAAACTCATCTTT. Translating it yields CALGPYNLWGTPYTDKLIF. The chain combines TRDV1 with TRDJ1; 8 bases are shared with TRDD3. The ends lost 5 bases at V and 0 bases at J; junction bases unmatched: 17. In germline, CDR1 is TSWWSYY, CDR2 QGS. The length of the CDR3 is 19 residues.